This TCR beta chain stems from a study of blood T cell repertoires in COVID-19. Study as a whole: Samples came from the United States, Italy and Spain, spanning acute and convalescent COVID-19. The analysed material was cDNA or gDNA that came from T cells, B-cell-depleted T cells, or PBMCs.

This clone was seen repeatedly, ten times or more. Original data processing: Estimates of nucleated cell counts were drawn from the amplification of reference gene primers. Produced via immunoSEQ multiplex PCR; TCRdb's table is partial and in-frame only. D and trimming were read from the DNA, whereas the V and J calls and clone size are those reported in that table. Counted here are about 90,000 clones, 75% to 90% occurring once; the ten biggest clones make up 0.95% to 1.5%. Germline V CDR1 and CDR2: MGHRA, YSYEKL. This CDR3 is built from 13 residues. Trimming took off 4 bases at V and 9 bases at J, with 13 bases between the two ends.

The receptor was derived from a man of 80 years or more with active or convalescent COVID-19. The rearrangement joins TRBV4-1 to TRBJ1-3; no firm D call. The sequencing input was peripheral blood. CDR3 in DNA: TGCGCCAGCAGCCCTGAGACCCGAGGCACCATATATTTT. Protein sequence: CASSPETRGTIYF.